A single sample gave rise to the 29 T cell receptor beta chains below, sequenced in a study of blood T cell repertoires in COVID-19. The protocol was immunoSEQ multiplex PCR, while the TCRdb copy is restricted to in-frame clones and leaves out a portion. In the table there are some 83,000 clones, about two thirds of which are singletons. Input material: peripheral blood. The receptors shown here come from a woman older than 75 with acute or convalescent COVID-19.

The CDR3 protein is CASSLVVFGTVTTEAFF. For the CDR3, the DNA is TGTGCCAGCAGCCTGGTTGTCTTCGGGACAGTGACCACTGAAGCTTTCTTT. This sequence joins TRBV7-2 and TRBJ1-1, with 7 bases identical to TRBD1. The CDR3 contains 17 residues. Looked up from germline, CDR1 is SGHTA and CDR2 is FQGNSA. V gave up 5 bases and J gave up 4 bases; unmatched junction bases: 16.

The V and J genes are TRBV15 and TRBJ1-2; 9 nucleotides agree with TRBD1. The CDR3 is made up of 15 amino acids. CDR1 and CDR2 from the germline V gene are LNHNV and YYDKDF (reference sequence). V was pared by 0 bases and J by 4 bases, with 3 bases of the junction left unmatched. For the CDR3, the DNA is TGTGCCACCAGCAGAGATAGGGGACAGGGCTATGGCTACACCTTC. Residues: CATSRDRGQGYGYTF.

V usage is TRBV18 and J usage is TRBJ2-7, with 7 bases lining up with TRBD1. This CDR3 spans 15 amino acids. Germline CDR1 KGHSH, CDR2 LQKENI. V shed 5 bases, J shed 1 base, and the junction held 8 bases outside the gene matches. For the CDR3, the DNA is TGTGCCAGCTCATCCTATGACAGGGAATCCTACGAGCAGTACTTC. It codes for CASSSYDRESYEQYF.

In this sample, this clone turned up a few times. This chain joins TRBV5-1 and TRBJ2-1; TRBD2 matches 7 bases. J gave up 9 bases and V 2 bases, and 14 bases lay outside the gene matches. CDR1 is SGHRS, CDR2 YFSETQ, per germline. The CDR3 has 16 residues. CDR3 in amino acids: CASSLGTTSLTGEQFF. Written as DNA, the CDR3 is TGCGCCAGCAGCTTAGGGACTACCTCGCTTACGGGTGAGCAGTTCTTC.

V usage is TRBV5-3 and J usage is TRBJ2-2; 8 bases line up with TRBD1. TRBV5-3 is an ORF, with its function uncertain. The CDR3 runs to 16 residues. V shed 1 base, J shed 2 bases, and the junction held 4 bases outside the gene matches. Here the CDR3 reads CARSLSGTGNTGELFF. The CDR3 DNA follows: TGTGCCAGAAGCTTGTCCGGGACAGGCAACACCGGGGAGCTGTTTTTT.

The chain recombines TRBV3-1 (or the pseudogene TRBV3-2) with TRBJ1-2, with 8 positions matching TRBD1. After removal of 2 bases from V and 4 bases from J, the junction contained 3 bases not matched to a gene. Germline assignment: CDR1 LGHDT and CDR2 YNNKEL (reference sequence). The CDR3 sequence is 14 residues long. As DNA, the CDR3 is TGTGCCAGCAGCCAACAGGGGGCAAGCTATGGCTACACCTTC. It specifies CASSQQGASYGYTF.

This chain joins TRBV5-4 and TRBJ2-1, with TRBD2 matching over 12 bases. CDR3 length equals 16 residues. CDR1 is SGHNT, CDR2 YYREEE, per germline (reference sequence). V lost 2 bases, J lost 6 bases, and 6 bases stayed unmatched. CDR3 region: CASSLARTSGVNEQFF. The CDR3 DNA follows: TGTGCCAGCAGCTTAGCAAGGACTAGCGGGGTCAATGAGCAGTTCTTC.

J is TRBJ1-1 and V is TRBV19; D is possibly TRBD1 (6 bases). CDR3 length: 15 amino acids. Germline V gene sequence: CDR1 LNHDA, CDR2 SQIVND (reference sequence). Trimming pared 7 bases from V and 5 bases from J, leaving 20 bases between. The DNA of the CDR3 is TGTGCCAGTACCATGCAGGGGATCTTGGGGACTGAAGCTTTCTTT. Translating gives CASTMQGILGTEAFF.

The V and J genes are TRBV6-5 and TRBJ1-3, with TRBD1 matching 8 bases. V lost 6 bases and J lost 0; bases outside the gene matches: 4. The CDR3 loop spans 15 amino acids. Germline lookup yields CDR1 MNHEY and CDR2 SVGAGI. CDR3 amino acids: CASRRQGSSGNTIYF. The CDR3 DNA is TGTGCCAGCAGGAGACAGGGGAGCTCTGGAAACACCATATATTTT.

The chain has TRBV7-2 and TRBJ1-1; 8 positions match TRBD1. V lost 6 bases to trimming and J lost 0 bases; unmatched junction nucleotides: 12. Germline assignment: CDR1 SGHTA and CDR2 FQGNSA. The CDR3 loop spans 17 amino acids. For the CDR3, the DNA is TGTGCCAGCAGGCCTCGGACAGGGTCTAATATGAACACTGAAGCTTTCTTT. Its protein is CASRPRTGSNMNTEAFF.

The CDR3 DNA follows: TGTGCCAGCAGCCAAAACTCCTACAATGAGCAGTTCTTC. This codes for CASSQNSYNEQFF. The chain recombines TRBV7-3 with TRBJ2-1, with D uncertain. In germline, CDR1 is SGHTA, CDR2 FQGTGA. Trimming took off 5 bases at V and 0 bases at J, with 5 bases between the two ends. The CDR3 is 13 residues long.

The V gene is TRBV10-3, the J gene TRBJ1-6, with 8 bases identical to TRBD1. The CDR3 has 14 amino acids. The germline CDR1 and CDR2 sequences are ENHRY and SYGVKD. V was clipped by 9 bases and J by 7 bases; unmatched bases: 8. The CDR3 reads CAIWTGLWNSPLHF. Here the CDR3 DNA reads TGTGCCATATGGACAGGGCTTTGGAATTCACCCCTCCACTTT.

The sample holds a few counts of this clone. J is TRBJ1-5 and V is TRBV18; TRBD1 matches 7 bases. Trimming took 6 bases from V and 2 from J; bases not matched to a gene: 13. The germline V gene has CDR1 KGHSH and CDR2 LQKENI. The CDR3 is made up of 17 amino acids. CDR3 amino acids: CASSPSNRGVGNQPQHF. The DNA of the CDR3 is TGTGCCAGCTCGCCGTCCAACAGGGGAGTGGGCAATCAGCCCCAGCATTTT.

V usage is TRBV2 and J usage is TRBJ2-3; TRBD1 matches at 7 bases. CDR3 size: 15 residues. With V trimmed by 5 bases and J by 3 bases, 8 bases remained unmatched. Germline V gene lookup returns CDR1 SNHLY and CDR2 FYNNEI. The CDR3 region has the DNA TGTGCCAGCAGTCGAACAGGGGTGGGTACAGATACGCAGTATTTT. Its translation: CASSRTGVGTDTQYF.

The V and J genes are TRBV6-5 and TRBJ1-3; D not certain. Germline loops: CDR1 MNHEY, CDR2 SVGAGI. Deletions cut 0 bases from V and 0 bases from J, with 9 bases between. CDR3 size: 16 residues. The CDR3 loop is CASSYSLRVSGNTIYF. CDR3 in DNA: TGTGCCAGCAGTTACTCGCTTCGGGTCTCTGGAAACACCATATATTTT.

The genes are TRBV7-9 and TRBJ1-5; 9 nucleotides line up with TRBD1. The ends lost 8 bases at V and 6 bases at J; junction bases unmatched: 8. Germline V gene data show CDR1 as SEHNR and CDR2 as FQNEAQ (reference sequence). The CDR3 covers 14 residues. DNA for the CDR3: TGTGCCAGCGCGACAGGGGGTGGTCGTCAGCCCCAGCATTTT. It codes for CASATGGGRQPQHF. The full variable domain, with the rest looked up from reference TRBV7-9 and TRBJ1-5, is DTGVSQNPRHKITKRGQNVTFRCDPISEHNRLYWYRQTLGQGPEFLTYFQNEAQLEKSRLLSDRFSAERPKGSFSTLEIQRTEQGDSAMYLCASATGGGRQPQHFGDGTRLSIL.

CDR3 sequence: CASSRGGTEAFF. The CDR3 nucleotides are TGTGCCAGCAGCCGCGGGGGCACTGAAGCTTTCTTT. This chain joins TRBV7-9 and TRBJ1-1; a possible D gene is TRBD1 (5 bases). The CDR3 contains 12 residues. Looked up from germline, CDR1 is SEHNR and CDR2 is FQNEAQ (reference sequence). V shed 5 bases and J shed 4 bases, with 8 bases lying between them.

Turning to this clone: This specimen includes other DNA sequences encoding the same CDR3. The genes are TRBV19 and TRBJ1-5, with TRBD1 matching over 8 bases. V was pared by 6 bases and J by 2 bases, with 6 bases of the junction left unmatched. Germline lookup yields CDR1 LNHDA and CDR2 SQIVND (reference sequence). The CDR3 has 15 amino acids. CDR3: CASSLGQGGNQPQHF. CDR3 sequence (DNA): TGTGCCAGTAGCCTAGGACAGGGTGGCAATCAGCCCCAGCATTTT.

The J gene is TRBJ2-1, the V gene TRBV19; 8 bases line up with TRBD2. This CDR3 is 18 amino acids long. The germline gives CDR1 LNHDA, CDR2 SQIVND (reference sequence). With 5 bases clipped from V and 6 bases from J, the junction kept 18 bases outside the gene matches. CDR3 loop: CASSAGLAGASTLNEQFF. DNA of the CDR3: TGTGCCAGTAGTGCCGGACTAGCAGGAGCCTCTACTCTCAATGAGCAGTTCTTC.

This rearrangement joins TRBV15 to TRBJ2-7, with D unclear. Germline CDR1 and CDR2: LNHNV and YYDKDF (reference sequence). CDR3 size: 13 residues. V was shortened by 0 bases and J by 4 bases, with 7 bases between the two germline ends. The CDR3 loop is CATSRDPSYEQYF. CDR3 DNA sequence: TGTGCCACCAGCAGAGATCCCAGTTACGAGCAGTACTTC.

CDR3 bases: TGTGCCAGCAGCGCACAGGGAAGCACAGATACGCAGTATTTT. It is translated as CASSAQGSTDTQYF. V gene TRBV2 combines with J gene TRBJ2-3; D may be TRBD1 (6 bases). The CDR3 is 14 residues long. Germline CDR1 SNHLY, CDR2 FYNNEI. V lost 6 bases, J lost 0 bases, and 10 bases lay in between. Looking up the rest from reference TRBV2 and TRBJ2-3 gives the full variable domain: EPEVTQTPSHQVTQMGQEVILRCVPISNHLYFYWYRQILGQKVEFLVSFYNNEISEKSEIFDDQFSVERPDGSNFTLKIRSTKLEDSAMYFCASSAQGSTDTQYFGPGTRLTVL.

This rearrangement joins TRBV6-6 to TRBJ2-1; TRBD1 matches 7 bases. The CDR3 has 14 amino acids. The V gene end was trimmed by 6 bases and the J gene end by 6 bases; junction bases not matched to a gene: 8. Per the germline V gene, CDR1 is MNHNY and CDR2 is SVGAGI (reference sequence). Written as DNA, the CDR3 is TGTGCCAGCAGATCCTGGGACAGTCGCAATGAGCAGTTCTTC. This sequence encodes CASRSWDSRNEQFF.

The V gene is TRBV6-5, the J gene TRBJ2-5, with 8 bases aligning to TRBD2. The CDR3 consists of 16 residues. The V gene's germline CDR1 is MNHEY and CDR2 SVGAGI. V gave up 2 bases and J gave up 1 base; unmatched junction bases: 6. CDR3 in amino acids: CASSYRGGGTQETQYF. DNA for the CDR3: TGTGCCAGCAGTTACCGGGGGGGCGGGACCCAAGAGACCCAGTACTTC.

This clone was recorded many times. V and J are TRBV2 and TRBJ1-1; the D gene is possibly TRBD1 (6 bases). The CDR3 extends over 14 amino acids. Germline V gene data show CDR1 as SNHLY and CDR2 as FYNNEI. V lost 6 bases, J lost 1 base, and 12 bases lay in between. CDR3 residues: CASRGGTTNTEAFF. The CDR3 DNA sequence: TGTGCCAGCAGGGGGGGGACAACGAACACTGAAGCTTTCTTT.

This clone was counted only a few times. The chain uses TRBV5-1 and TRBJ2-3, with 9 bases identical to TRBD1. The CDR3 is 14 residues long. Germline loops: CDR1 SGHRS, CDR2 YFSETQ. J gave up 4 bases and V 0 bases, and 0 bases lay outside the gene matches. The CDR3 loop reads CASSLGQGADTQYF. As DNA, the CDR3 is TGCGCCAGCAGCTTGGGACAGGGGGCAGATACGCAGTATTTT.

The CDR3 bases are TGTGCCAGCAACCTCCTGGGGCAGGGACAAGTTGAAGCTTTCTTT. Amino acids: CASNLLGQGQVEAFF. V usage is TRBV7-9 and J usage is TRBJ1-1; D possibly corresponds to TRBD1 (6 bases). The V gene's germline CDR1 is SEHNR and CDR2 FQNEAQ (reference sequence). Trimming stripped 7 bases from V and 7 bases from J, with 22 bases between. The CDR3 totals 15 residues.

The chain links TRBV3-1 (or the pseudogene TRBV3-2) to TRBJ2-2; TRBD2 matches at 15 bases. Trimming at V came to 3 bases and at J to 2 bases, leaving 4 bases not matched to a gene. CDR1 is LGHDT and CDR2 is YNNKEL in the germline V gene (reference sequence). The CDR3 runs 18 residues. CDR3: CASSHWGLAGGNTGELFF. CDR3 nucleotides: TGTGCCAGCAGCCACTGGGGACTAGCGGGGGGAAACACCGGGGAGCTGTTTTTT.

J is TRBJ2-5 and V is TRBV7-2; 12 bases are a match to TRBD2. CDR3 length: 15 residues. V shed 1 base and J 5 bases; nucleotides not matched to a gene: 2. Germline loops: CDR1 SGHTA, CDR2 FQGNSA. CDR3 region: CASSLGLAGVETQYF. CDR3 in DNA: TGTGCCAGCAGCTTAGGACTAGCGGGGGTTGAGACCCAGTACTTC.

The chain is built from TRBV10-3 and TRBJ1-2, with D possibly being TRBD1 (5 bases). Germline loops: CDR1 ENHRY, CDR2 SYGVKD. This CDR3 is built from 12 residues. The V end was cut by 10 bases, the J end by 4 bases, with 13 bases between. The CDR3 nucleotides read TGTGCCACTGCCGGACAATCCTATGGCTACACCTTC. Translation: CATAGQSYGYTF.